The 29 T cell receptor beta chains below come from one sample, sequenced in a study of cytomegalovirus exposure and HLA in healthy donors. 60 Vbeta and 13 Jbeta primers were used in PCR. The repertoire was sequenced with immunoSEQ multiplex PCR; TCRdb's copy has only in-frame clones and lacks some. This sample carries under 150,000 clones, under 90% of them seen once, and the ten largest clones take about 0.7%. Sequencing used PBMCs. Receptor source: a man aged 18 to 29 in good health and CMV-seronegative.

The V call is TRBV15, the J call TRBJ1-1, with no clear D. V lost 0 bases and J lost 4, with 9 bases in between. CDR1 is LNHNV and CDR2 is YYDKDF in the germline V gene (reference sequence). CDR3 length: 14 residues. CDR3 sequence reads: CATSRDQVPTEAFF. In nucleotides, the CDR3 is TGTGCCACCAGCAGAGATCAGGTTCCCACTGAAGCTTTCTTT. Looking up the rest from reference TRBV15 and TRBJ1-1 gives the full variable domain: DAMVIQNPRYQVTQFGKPVTLSCSQTLNHNVMYWYQQKSSQAPKLLFHYYDKDFNNEADTPDNFQSRRPNTSFCFLDIRSPGLGDTAMYLCATSRDQVPTEAFFGQGTRLTVV.

The CDR3 sequence: CASSIVGRDGGYTF. The CDR3 bases are TGTGCCAGTAGTATAGTGGGCAGGGATGGTGGCTACACCTTC. The V call is TRBV19, the J call TRBJ1-2, with D maybe TRBD1 (5 bases). CDR1 LNHDA and CDR2 SQIVND come from the germline V gene (reference sequence). CDR3 length: 14 residues. Trimming pared 1 base from V and 7 bases from J, leaving 13 bases between.

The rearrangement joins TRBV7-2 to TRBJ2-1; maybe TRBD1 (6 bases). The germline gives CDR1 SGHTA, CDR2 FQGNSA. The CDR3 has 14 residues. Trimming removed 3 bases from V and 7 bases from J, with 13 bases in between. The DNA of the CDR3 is TGTGCCAGCAGCTTTTGGGGGCGCGGGAATGAGCAGTTCTTC. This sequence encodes CASSFWGRGNEQFF.

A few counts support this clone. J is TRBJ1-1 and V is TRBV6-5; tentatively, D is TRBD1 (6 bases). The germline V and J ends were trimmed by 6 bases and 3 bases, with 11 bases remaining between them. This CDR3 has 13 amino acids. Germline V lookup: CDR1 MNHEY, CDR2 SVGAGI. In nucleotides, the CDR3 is TGTGCCAGCAGCTCCCCAGGGGACACTGAAGCTTTCTTT. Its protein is CASSSPGDTEAFF.

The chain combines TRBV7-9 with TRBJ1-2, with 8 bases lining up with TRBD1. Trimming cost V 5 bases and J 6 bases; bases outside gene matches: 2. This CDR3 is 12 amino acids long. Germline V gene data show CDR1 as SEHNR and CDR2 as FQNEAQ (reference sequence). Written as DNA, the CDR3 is TGTGCCAGCAGCCCGACAGGGGATGGCTACACCTTC. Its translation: CASSPTGDGYTF.

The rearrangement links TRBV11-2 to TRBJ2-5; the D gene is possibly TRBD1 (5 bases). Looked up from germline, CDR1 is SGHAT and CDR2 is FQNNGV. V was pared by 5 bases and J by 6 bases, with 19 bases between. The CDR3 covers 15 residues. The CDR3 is CASSPRQLRLQTQYF. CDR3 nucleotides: TGTGCCAGCAGCCCTCGACAGCTCAGGTTGCAGACCCAGTACTTC.

As DNA, the CDR3 is TGCGCCAGCAGCCAGGGACTAGCGGGGGGAAGCTCCTACAATGAGCAGTTCTTC. Translating gives CASSQGLAGGSSYNEQFF. The chain joins TRBV10-1 to TRBJ2-1; 15 bases fit TRBD2. Germline V gene data show CDR1 as WNHNN and CDR2 as SYGVQD (reference sequence). CDR3 size: 18 residues. J was trimmed by 0 bases and V by 6 bases; bases with no gene match: 6.

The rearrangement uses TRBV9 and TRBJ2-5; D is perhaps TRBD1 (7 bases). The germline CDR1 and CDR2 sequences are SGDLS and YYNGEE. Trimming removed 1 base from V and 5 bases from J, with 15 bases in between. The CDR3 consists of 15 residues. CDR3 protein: CASSVHRGGMETQYF. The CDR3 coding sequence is TGTGCCAGCAGCGTACACAGGGGCGGGATGGAGACCCAGTACTTC.

Here the CDR3 reads CASSGQGFSLPSSYNEQFF. The CDR3 DNA is TGTGCCAGCAGTGGACAGGGATTTTCTCTTCCCAGCTCCTACAATGAGCAGTTCTTC. V usage is TRBV27 and J usage is TRBJ2-1; the match to TRBD1 covers 8 bases. The trim removed 5 bases at V and 0 bases at J, leaving 15 bases unmatched. This CDR3 is 19 amino acids long. Germline lookup yields CDR1 MNHEY and CDR2 SMNVEV (reference sequence).

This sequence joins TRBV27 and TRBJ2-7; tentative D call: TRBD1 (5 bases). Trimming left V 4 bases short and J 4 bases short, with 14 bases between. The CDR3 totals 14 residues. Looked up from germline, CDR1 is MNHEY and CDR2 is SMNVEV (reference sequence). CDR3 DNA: TGTGCCAGCAGTTGGCAGGGTACCGTATACGAGCAGTACTTC. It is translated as CASSWQGTVYEQYF.

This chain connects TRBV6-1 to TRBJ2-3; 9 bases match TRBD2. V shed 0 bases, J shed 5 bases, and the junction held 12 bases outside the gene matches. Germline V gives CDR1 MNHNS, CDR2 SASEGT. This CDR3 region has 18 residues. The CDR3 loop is CASSEAITGGGAKDTQYF. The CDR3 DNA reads TGTGCCAGCAGTGAAGCGATCACGGGCGGGGGGGCGAAAGATACGCAGTATTTT.

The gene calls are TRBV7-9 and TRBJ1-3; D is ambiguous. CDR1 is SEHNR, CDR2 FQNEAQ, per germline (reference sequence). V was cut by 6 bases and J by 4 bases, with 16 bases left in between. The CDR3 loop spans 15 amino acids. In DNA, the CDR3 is TGTGCCAGCAGTCCCCCCGGAGTATCCGGAAACACCATATATTTT. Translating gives CASSPPGVSGNTIYF.

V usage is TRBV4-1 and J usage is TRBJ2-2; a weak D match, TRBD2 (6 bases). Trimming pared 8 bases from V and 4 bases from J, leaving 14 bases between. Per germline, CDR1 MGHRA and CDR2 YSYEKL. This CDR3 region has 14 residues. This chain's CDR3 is CASHGPGVTGELFF. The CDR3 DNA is TGCGCCAGCCACGGCCCGGGGGTCACCGGGGAGCTGTTTTTT.

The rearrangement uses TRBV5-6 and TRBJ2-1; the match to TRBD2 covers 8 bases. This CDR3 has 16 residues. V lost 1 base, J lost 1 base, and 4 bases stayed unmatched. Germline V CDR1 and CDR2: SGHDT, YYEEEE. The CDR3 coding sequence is TGTGCCAGCAGCTTGCGGTCTAGCGGGTCCTACAATGAGCAGTTCTTC. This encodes CASSLRSSGSYNEQFF. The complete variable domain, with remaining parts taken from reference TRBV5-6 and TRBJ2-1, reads DAGVTQSPTHLIKTRGQQVTLRCSPKSGHDTVSWYQQALGQGPQFIFQYYEEEERQRGNFPDRFSGHQFPNYSSELNVNALLLGDSALYLCASSLRSSGSYNEQFFGPGTRLTVL.

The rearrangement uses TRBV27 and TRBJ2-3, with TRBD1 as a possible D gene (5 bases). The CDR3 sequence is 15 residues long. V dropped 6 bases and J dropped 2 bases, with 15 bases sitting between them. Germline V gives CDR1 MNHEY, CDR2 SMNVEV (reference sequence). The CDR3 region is CASSPMGRNTDTQYF. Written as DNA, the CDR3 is TGTGCCAGCAGCCCCATGGGGCGAAACACAGATACGCAGTATTTT.

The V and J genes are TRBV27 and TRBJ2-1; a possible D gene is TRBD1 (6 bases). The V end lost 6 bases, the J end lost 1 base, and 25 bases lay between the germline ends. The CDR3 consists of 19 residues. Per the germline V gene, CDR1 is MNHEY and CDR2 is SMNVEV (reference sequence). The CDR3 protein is CASRPKQGLIGGSYNEQFF. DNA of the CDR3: TGTGCCAGCAGGCCCAAACAGGGATTAATCGGTGGGTCCTACAATGAGCAGTTCTTC.

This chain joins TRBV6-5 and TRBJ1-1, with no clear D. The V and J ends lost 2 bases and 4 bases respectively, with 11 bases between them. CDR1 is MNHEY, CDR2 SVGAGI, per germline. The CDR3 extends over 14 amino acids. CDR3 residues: CASSYAGAPTEAFF. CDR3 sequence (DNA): TGTGCCAGCAGTTACGCTGGTGCGCCCACTGAAGCTTTCTTT.

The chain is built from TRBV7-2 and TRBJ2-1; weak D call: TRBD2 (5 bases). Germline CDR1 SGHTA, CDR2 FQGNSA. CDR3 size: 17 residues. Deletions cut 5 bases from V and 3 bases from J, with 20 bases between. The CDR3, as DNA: TGTGCCAGCAGCCCATTGTTTAAGCGGAGTTACTACAATGAGCAGTTCTTC. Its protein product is CASSPLFKRSYYNEQFF.

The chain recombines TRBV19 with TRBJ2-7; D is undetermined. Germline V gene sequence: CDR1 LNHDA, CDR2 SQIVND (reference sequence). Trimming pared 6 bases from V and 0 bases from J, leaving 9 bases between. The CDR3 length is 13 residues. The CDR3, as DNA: TGTGCCAGTAGCACAGTCCTCTCCTACGAGCAGTACTTC. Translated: CASSTVLSYEQYF.

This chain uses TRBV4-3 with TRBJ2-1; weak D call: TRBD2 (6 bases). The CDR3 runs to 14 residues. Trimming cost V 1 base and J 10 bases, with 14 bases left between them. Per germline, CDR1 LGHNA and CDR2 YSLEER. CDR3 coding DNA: TGCGCCAGCAGCCAAGGTCTCAGCGGGTCCGAGCAGTTCTTC. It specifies CASSQGLSGSEQFF.

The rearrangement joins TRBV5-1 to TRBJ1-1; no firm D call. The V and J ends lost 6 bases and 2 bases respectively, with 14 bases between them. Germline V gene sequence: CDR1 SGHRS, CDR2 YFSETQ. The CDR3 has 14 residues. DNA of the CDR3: TGCGCCAGCATTGGGAGGCAGAACAACACTGAAGCTTTCTTT. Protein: CASIGRQNNTEAFF.

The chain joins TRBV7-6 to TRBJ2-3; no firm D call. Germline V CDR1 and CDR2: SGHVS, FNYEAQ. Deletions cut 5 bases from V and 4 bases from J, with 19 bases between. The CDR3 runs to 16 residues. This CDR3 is CASSPILTSLPDTQYF. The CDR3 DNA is TGTGCCAGCAGCCCTATACTAACCTCCCTCCCAGATACGCAGTATTTT.

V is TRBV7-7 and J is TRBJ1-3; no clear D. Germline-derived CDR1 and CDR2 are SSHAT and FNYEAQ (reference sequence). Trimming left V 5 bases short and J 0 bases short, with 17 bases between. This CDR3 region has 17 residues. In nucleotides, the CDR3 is TGTGCCAGCAGCCCACGACCCCTTCACAGCTCTGGAAACACCATATATTTT. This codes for CASSPRPLHSSGNTIYF.

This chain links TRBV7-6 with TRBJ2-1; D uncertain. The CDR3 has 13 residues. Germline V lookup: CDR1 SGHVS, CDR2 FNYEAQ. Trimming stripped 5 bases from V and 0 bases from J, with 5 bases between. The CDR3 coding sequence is TGTGCCAGCAGCCGTATCTCCTACAATGAGCAGTTCTTC. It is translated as CASSRISYNEQFF.

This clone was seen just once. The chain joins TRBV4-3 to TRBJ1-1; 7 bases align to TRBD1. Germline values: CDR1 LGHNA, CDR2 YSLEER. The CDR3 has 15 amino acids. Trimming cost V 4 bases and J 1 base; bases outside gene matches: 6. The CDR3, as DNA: TGCGCCAGCAGCCTAGATTACAGGGGGAACACTGAAGCTTTCTTT. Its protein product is CASSLDYRGNTEAFF.

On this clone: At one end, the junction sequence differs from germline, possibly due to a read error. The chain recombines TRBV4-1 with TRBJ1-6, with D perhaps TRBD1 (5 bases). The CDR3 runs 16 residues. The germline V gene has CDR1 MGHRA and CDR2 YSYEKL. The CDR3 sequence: CASSPWGQSYNPPLHF. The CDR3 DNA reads TGCGCCAGCAGCCCCTGGGGCCAGTCCTATAATCCACCCCTCCACTTT.

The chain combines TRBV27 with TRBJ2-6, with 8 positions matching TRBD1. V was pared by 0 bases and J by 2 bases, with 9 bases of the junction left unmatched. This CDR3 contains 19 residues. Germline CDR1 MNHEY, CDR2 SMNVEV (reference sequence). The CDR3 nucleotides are TGTGCCAGCAGTTTATCGACAGGGGCTTTCAAGGCTGGGGCCAACGTCCTGACTTTC. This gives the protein CASSLSTGAFKAGANVLTF.

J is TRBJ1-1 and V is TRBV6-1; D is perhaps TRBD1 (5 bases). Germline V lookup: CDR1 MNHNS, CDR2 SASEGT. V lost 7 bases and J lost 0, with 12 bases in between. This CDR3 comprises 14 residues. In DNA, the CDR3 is TGTGCCAGCACCGTACCCAGGGTGAACACTGAAGCTTTCTTT. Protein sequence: CASTVPRVNTEAFF.

The DNA for the CDR3 is TGTGCCAGCGCGCAACAGGGAGGGTACGAGCAGTACTTC. Protein: CASAQQGGYEQYF. The chain carries TRBV2 and TRBJ2-7; weak D call: TRBD2 (7 bases). Trimming removed 8 bases from V and 4 bases from J, with 15 bases in between. There are 13 residues in the CDR3. In germline, CDR1 is SNHLY, CDR2 FYNNEI.